This TCR beta chain was obtained from a study of beta chain features in type 1 diabetes listed by TCRdb under 2018. For context, the study as a whole: Mean age, gender distribution, total cell number and subset yield did not differ between patients and healthy donors. A total of around 110,000,000 sorted cells were examined across all samples, and a strong correlation was observed between cell number per subset and RNA yield. In the study, recently diagnosed type 1 diabetes patients and matched healthy donors were compared on the TCRB repertoires of their sorted circulating CD4+ T cell subsets. Naive and central memory subsets were obtained from all 30 or so donors, but regulatory and stem cell-like memory subsets were isolated from only 8 patients and about 8 healthy donors. What the study reported, not specific to this receptor: HLA sub-analyses involved small numbers of individuals, so any influence of HLA type on TCRB rearrangement remained unresolved. Because cDNA was sequenced instead of genomic DNA, highly expressing activated cells could be over-represented, though the groups showed no difference in activation or CD3 levels. Shorter templates might have been favored by PCR, but patient and control samples were amplified and corrected together, so both groups would have been affected equally by any skew. At VDJ recombination sites, type 1 diabetes patients had fewer insertions and more deleted nucleotides, which implies abnormalities in thymic rearrangement. A moderate but significant shortening of TCRB CDR3 length was observed in type 1 diabetes patients in all four CD4+ subsets. Naive, central memory and regulatory TCRB repertoires appeared more similar among patients than among healthy donors.

This clone was found a few times. Its antigen target is currently unknown. The sample holds no much larger clone one base away, and base qualities are not on file. The High Capacity cDNA Reverse Transcription Kit was used to reverse transcribe all of the isolated RNA, meaning that expressed TCRB transcripts were what got sequenced. Stem cell-like memory T cell samples underwent survey-depth immunoSEQ sequencing, averaging about 1 million total reads per sample. Sorted cells were lysed in RLT buffer and RNA was extracted with DNase-treated RNeasy Micro or Mini kits, depending on cell number. To prevent cross-contamination, every cell subset was processed on its own, while patient and healthy donor samples were processed together. The immunoSEQ multiplex PCR was used to amplify TCRB sequences from cDNA, yielding 87-bp fragments that span the CDR3 region. The amplicons were sequenced using the Illumina HiSeq platform. Per the source publication's procedure: PCR bias was computationally corrected using synthetic template baselines, reads within Hamming distance 2 were collapsed, and singletons that could not be merged were discarded. By aligning reads against IMGT, V, D and J genes, CDR3 length, and insertions or deletions at six rearrangement sites were assigned. Within each subset, clonotype counts were normalized to sorted cell number, after which true diversity and Gini coefficients were computed with the tcR R package. The overlap coefficient, calculated on TCRB nucleotide sequences, was used to measure repertoire sharing. What TCRdb holds here is the immuneACCESS table cut down to in-frame rearrangements. Part of the clones is not present; checked against another copy, under half of the missing clones reflect an unresolved V gene, and the others are unexplained. V and J calls and clone size are as listed in that table; D and trimming were resolved from the DNA. The sample records 50,000 or so clones, roughly 47% of which are singletons. More than 0.1% of the sample belongs to the ten largest clones.

From the cysteine up to the phenylalanine, the CDR3 has a length of 15 residues. Only CDR3 DNA is held: 45 bases, read in frame from base 1. Trimming takes 3 bases from V and 8 bases from J, and the germline ends sit 18 bases apart. The germline V gene (reference sequence) yields SGHNT for CDR1 and YYREEE for CDR2. Each donor gave one peripheral blood draw, approximately 110 mL on average, collected into heparinised tubes. A BD FACSAria II and a panel including CD45RO, CCR7, CD25, CD127, CD95 and CD27 were used to sort naive, central memory, regulatory and stem cell-like memory CD4+ T cells. Every sorted population had a purity above 95%. PBMCs were isolated immediately by Lymphoprep density gradient centrifugation and stained directly without culture. To minimize batch effects, samples were stained and sorted in pairs, one healthy donor with one patient per experiment.

The clonotype comes from a man younger than 45 with type 1 diabetes. The rearranged segments are TRBV5-4 and TRBJ2-1; tentative D gene TRBD2, with 6 bases matching. The specimen was stem cell memory CD4+ T cells from blood. The cell subset or site label on this specimen signifies: stem cell-like memory CD4+ T cells. The sequence in DNA is TGTGCCAGCAGCTCCCTATCGGGAGTTATGGATGAGCAGTTCTTC. Its translation reads: CASSSLSGVMDEQFF. Reference TRBV5-4 and TRBJ2-1 genes cover what lies past the CDR3, so the full variable domain is ETGVTQSPTHLIKTRGQQVTLRCSSQSGHNTVSWYQQALGQGPQFIFQYYREEENGRGNFPPRFSGLQFPNYSSELNVNALELDDSALYLCASSSLSGVMDEQFFGPGTRLTVL.